One sample yielded the 12 T cell receptor beta chains listed below, sequenced in a study of T cell repertoires in cytomegalovirus infection. From the reads, TCRdb called clonotypes with MiXCR, one entry per CDR3 protein. The table records about 250,000 distinct CDR3 sequences, around an eighth of them present only once. The sample comprised PBMCs. These receptors originate from a human donor in good health (CMV status not recorded). Some clones in this sample may be carry-over from other donors' samples.

This clonotype was seen ten or more times. This chain joins TRBV7-9 and TRBJ2-5; no clear D gene. This CDR3 spans 15 amino acids. The V gene lost 1 base and the J gene lost 2 bases, with 11 bases spanning the gap. Looked up from germline, CDR1 is SEHNR and CDR2 is FQNEAQ (reference sequence). CDR3 residues: CASSLGLTSQETQYF. The CDR3, as DNA: TGTGCCAGCAGCTTAGGGCTGACCTCACAAGAGACCCAGTACTTC.

A note on this clonotype: This is likely a read error, given that the CDR3 carries no conserved phenylalanine or tryptophan at its end. The chain is built from TRBV19 and TRBJ2-7, with no clear D. The germline V and J ends were trimmed by 4 bases and 0 bases, with 7 bases remaining between them. From germline, CDR1 is LNHDA and CDR2 SQIVND (reference sequence). The CDR3 runs to 13 residues. The CDR3 protein is CASSTPGSYEQYL. DNA of the CDR3: TGTGCCAGTAGTACCCCGGGCTCCTACGAGCAGTACTTA.

This clonotype has ten or more counts. CDR3 coding DNA: TGTGCCAGCAGCCTTGGGACGGACACAGATACGCAGTATTTT. Protein sequence: CASSLGTDTDTQYF. V gene TRBV7-8 combines with J gene TRBJ2-3; either TRBD1 or TRBD2 may supply D (5 bases each). In germline, CDR1 is SGHVS, CDR2 FQNEAQ. This CDR3 contains 14 residues. The V and J ends lost 5 bases and 2 bases respectively, with 11 bases between them. Using reference TRBV7-8 and TRBJ2-3 for the parts outside the CDR3, the full variable domain is GAGVSQSPRYKVAKRGQDVALRCDPISGHVSLFWYQQALGQGPEFLTYFQNEAQLDKSGLPSDRFFAERPEGSVSTLKIQRTQQEDSAVYLCASSLGTDTDTQYFGPGTRLTVL.

This clonotype was counted at least ten times. The rearrangement links TRBV7-3 to TRBJ1-2; D is uncertain. Germline assignment: CDR1 SGHTA and CDR2 FQGTGA. The CDR3 extends over 14 amino acids. The germline V and J ends were trimmed by 1 base and 1 base, with 7 bases remaining between them. The CDR3 DNA follows: TGTGCCAGCAGCTTAAATGTCAATAACTATGGCTACACCTTC. Translation: CASSLNVNNYGYTF.

The table lists this clonotype with a few counts. The chain recombines TRBV29-1 with TRBJ2-5; 11 bases agree with TRBD2. CDR1 is SQVTM, CDR2 ANQGSEA, per germline. The CDR3 loop spans 15 amino acids. The V and J ends lost 1 base and 0 bases, in that order; junction bases with no gene match: 1. In DNA form, the CDR3 reads TGCAGCGTTGAAGGACTAGCGGGGAACCAAGAGACCCAGTACTTC. Protein sequence: CSVEGLAGNQETQYF.

This clonotype was detected many times. The chain combines TRBV28 with TRBJ1-1; a possible D gene is TRBD1 (6 bases). Germline V CDR1 and CDR2: MDHEN, SYDVKM. This CDR3 is 17 amino acids long. Deletions cut 4 bases from V and 6 bases from J, with 24 bases between. The CDR3 region has the DNA TGTGCCAGCAGTTCGCCGAGGGGGGGGACTTCTGGCCCTGAAGCTTTCTTT. Protein product: CASSSPRGGTSGPEAFF.

This clonotype has more than one count but fewer than ten. The chain is built from TRBV5-4 and TRBJ2-5, with D maybe TRBD2 (5 bases). The CDR3 runs to 16 residues. Germline V gene data show CDR1 as SGHNT and CDR2 as YYREEE (reference sequence). V was shortened by 0 bases and J by 5 bases, with 17 bases between the two germline ends. The CDR3 is CASSLEGTEVWETQYF. The CDR3 DNA is TGTGCCAGCAGCTTGGAAGGCACGGAGGTTTGGGAGACCCAGTACTTC.

In its sample, this clonotype was seen many times. The V call is TRBV12-3 or TRBV12-4, the J call TRBJ1-1, with TRBD1 identical over 7 bases. The V segment lost 6 bases and the J segment 3 bases; nucleotides outside the gene matches: 4. CDR3 length: 13 amino acids. The CDR3 sequence is CASRRQGDTEAFF. The CDR3, as DNA: TGTGCCAGCAGGCGACAGGGAGACACTGAAGCTTTCTTT.

The rearrangement links TRBV5-5 to TRBJ2-3; D perhaps matches TRBD2 (5 bases). This CDR3 is built from 16 residues. The germline gives CDR1 SGHKS, CDR2 YYEKEE (reference sequence). Trimming took 1 base from V and 5 from J, leaving 17 bases between them. The CDR3 here is CASSLSGTLAVDTQYF. The CDR3 region has the DNA TGTGCCAGCAGCTTGAGCGGCACGCTGGCCGTAGATACGCAGTATTTT.

This clonotype has just a few counts. The V and J genes are TRBV28 and TRBJ2-1; 10 bases map to TRBD1. Germline lookup yields CDR1 MDHEN and CDR2 SYDVKM. The trim removed 5 bases at V and 9 bases at J, leaving 10 bases unmatched. The CDR3 consists of 15 residues. CDR3 region: CASSIGGQGGVEQFF. The CDR3 nucleotides are TGTGCCAGCAGTATCGGAGGACAGGGGGGGGTTGAGCAGTTCTTC.

The count of this clonotype is one. This may arise from a read error, as a much more abundant clone is one base away. Because it lacks the conserved phenylalanine or tryptophan at the end, this CDR3 is likely a read error. V is TRBV24-1 and J is TRBJ2-5; 8 nucleotides agree with TRBD2. Germline assignment: CDR1 KGHDR and CDR2 SFDVKD. V trimming: 4 bases; J trimming: 5 bases; junction bases outside the gene matches: 5. The CDR3 is 14 amino acids. The DNA of the CDR3 is TGTGCCACCAGTGACGCGGGGGGCAAGGAGACCCAGTACGTC. Protein: CATSDAGGKETQYV.

This clonotype was observed once. Sequence at one end of the junction differs from germline and may be a read error. The rearrangement joins TRBV18 to TRBJ1-1; TRBD1 matches at 7 bases. The CDR3 consists of 13 residues. Germline V gene sequence: CDR1 KGHSH, CDR2 LQKENI. The CDR3 DNA reads as TGTGCCAGCTCACGACAGGGTAACACTGACGCTTTCTTT. Protein sequence: CASSRQGNTDAFF.